The 7 T cell receptor beta chains below all came from one sample that was sequenced in a study of blood T cell repertoires in COVID-19. TCRdb's table, derived via immunoSEQ multiplex PCR, lists solely in-frame clones and lacks some. The profile shows 160,000 or so clones, 65% to 90% of them singletons. Sequenced material: peripheral blood. These receptors were obtained from a woman between 45 and 60 years old with acute or convalescent COVID-19.

The rearrangement links TRBV6-5 to TRBJ2-7, with D maybe TRBD1 (7 bases). This CDR3 is built from 16 residues. V was shortened by 0 bases and J by 6 bases, with 18 bases between the two germline ends. The germline CDR1 and CDR2 sequences are MNHEY and SVGAGI. Here the CDR3 reads CASSYSIGAQGGEQYF. The DNA of the CDR3 is TGTGCCAGCAGTTACTCGATCGGGGCTCAGGGGGGCGAGCAGTACTTC.

The chain is built from TRBV5-1 and TRBJ2-1; TRBD1 matches 9 bases. The CDR3 has 17 amino acids. CDR1 is SGHRS, CDR2 YFSETQ, per germline. With V trimmed by 4 bases and J by 3 bases, 11 bases remained unmatched. The CDR3: CASSTSPGQGNYNEQFF. The CDR3 nucleotides are TGCGCCAGCAGCACCTCCCCGGGACAGGGCAACTACAATGAGCAGTTCTTC.

The chain couples TRBV5-4 to TRBJ2-1; 8 positions agree with TRBD1. V trimming: 4 bases; J trimming: 0 bases; junction bases outside the gene matches: 6. The CDR3 length is 16 residues. CDR1 and CDR2 from the germline V gene are SGHNT and YYREEE (reference sequence). CDR3: CASSHAGGFSYNEQFF. CDR3 sequence (DNA): TGTGCCAGCAGCCACGCAGGGGGCTTCTCCTACAATGAGCAGTTCTTC.

In regard to this clone: Other DNA sequences in the sample encode the same CDR3. The chain is built from TRBV5-6 and TRBJ2-2; 7 nucleotides align to TRBD1. Per the germline V gene, CDR1 is SGHDT and CDR2 is YYEEEE. J lost 3 bases, V lost 0 bases, and 2 bases had no gene match. CDR3 size: 15 residues. Written as DNA, the CDR3 is TGTGCCAGCAGCTTGGTGCAGGGGGACACCGGGGAGCTGTTTTTT. Residues: CASSLVQGDTGELFF.

The chain combines TRBV9 with TRBJ1-2, with D perhaps TRBD1 (6 bases). V was clipped by 0 bases and J by 3 bases, with 12 bases between them. This CDR3 is 15 amino acids long. CDR1 and CDR2 (germline): SGDLS, YYNGEE. In DNA, the CDR3 is TGTGCCAGCAGCGTAGCTTACGGGGGGCACTATGGCTACACCTTC. Translation: CASSVAYGGHYGYTF. Full variable domain (remainder filled in from reference TRBV9 and TRBJ1-2): DSGVTQTPKHLITATGQRVTLRCSPRSGDLSVYWYQQSLDQGLQFLIQYYNGEERAKGNILERFSAQQFPDLHSELNLSSLELGDSALYFCASSVAYGGHYGYTFGSGTRLTVV.

This clone was counted between two and nine times. Within the sample, other DNA sequences also encode this same CDR3. The chain joins TRBV12-3 or TRBV12-4 to TRBJ1-2; D call uncertain. This CDR3 contains 12 residues. The V end lost 0 bases, the J end lost 4 bases, and 3 bases lay between the germline ends. CDR3 nucleotide sequence: TGTGCCAGCAGTTTAGCCAGCTATGGCTACACCTTC. Translated, it gives CASSLASYGYTF.

This chain links TRBV7-3 with TRBJ1-3, with TRBD1 matching over 9 bases. The V segment lost 5 bases and the J segment 6 bases; nucleotides outside the gene matches: 5. CDR3 length: 14 residues. Germline loops: CDR1 SGHTA, CDR2 FQGTGA. In DNA, the CDR3 is TGTGCCAGCAGCCAGGACAGGGGAGTAAACACCATATATTTT. Encoded protein: CASSQDRGVNTIYF.